This T cell receptor beta chain is drawn from a study of response to subunit inactivated influenza vaccine. Each CDR3 protein gets one entry after TCRdb re-called the RT-PCR reads with MiXCR. Of hundreds of thousands of distinct CDR3 sequences in the sample, approximately 14% were seen once. Sequencing used PBMCs from blood, obtained 11 to 12 days after vaccination. The sequence was collected from a middle-aged man who received an inactivated influenza vaccine.

The CDR3 protein is CASSDASEATNEKLFF. CDR3 bases: TGTGCCAGCAGTGACGCGAGCGAGGCTACTAATGAAAAACTGTTTTTT. The chain recombines TRBV25-1 with TRBJ1-4; D gene uncertain. The germline V gene has CDR1 MGHDK and CDR2 SYGVNS. The CDR3 consists of 16 residues. Trimming took 3 bases from V and 2 from J, leaving 13 bases between them. The full variable domain, with the rest looked up from reference TRBV25-1 and TRBJ1-4, is EADIYQTPRYLVIGTGKKITLECSQTMGHDKMYWYQQDPGMELHLIHYSYGVNSTEKGDLSSESTVSRIRTEHFPLTLESARPSHTSQYLCASSDASEATNEKLFFGSGTQLSVL.